A selection of T cell receptor beta chains follows, all from one sample in a study of shared T cell receptors in the human thymus. The repertoire was sequenced with immunoSEQ multiplex PCR; TCRdb's copy has only in-frame clones and lacks some. The repertoire has roughly 700,000 clones, more than 75% of them found once; the top ten carry about 0.01%. The sample also formed part of further work on human thymus T cells.

What was sequenced was thymocytes. The source of these receptors is a boy less than two years old with a congenital heart defect. Both conserved end residues are part of each CDR3. Fields, in order: D gene, V gene, clone size, J gene, CDR3 DNA, CDR3 protein. The D gene is left open where the match is weak. Clone size appears in some rows only: once, few, many, or a class for an expanded clone.

>.|TRBV15|.|TRBJ2-7
TGTGCCACCAGCAGAGTCCCCCGTTACGAGCAGTACTTC
CATSRVPRYEQYF
>TRBD2|TRBV4-1|.|TRBJ2-7
TGCGCCAGCAGCCAAGATCTGCCAGCGGGAGGCTACGAGCAGTACTTC
CASSQDLPAGGYEQYF
>TRBD1|TRBV28|.|TRBJ2-7
TGTGCCACACTCCCGCTGGGGGATCGGACAGGGTCGGTTAACGGGCAGTACTTC
CATLPLGDRTGSVNGQYF
>TRBD1|TRBV5-1|.|TRBJ2-5
TGCGCCAGCAGCTTGGATGGGACAGGAGGAGAGACCCAGTACTTC
CASSLDGTGGETQYF
>.|TRBV6-1|.|TRBJ1-2
TGTGCCAGCAGGCCTGCGAGGGGAGGTTACTATGGCTACACCTTC
CASRPARGGYYGYTF
>.|TRBV4-1|.|TRBJ2-1
TGCGCCAGCAGCCTCGATCTGACTAGCTCCTACAATGAGCAGTTCTTC
CASSLDLTSSYNEQFF
>TRBD1|TRBV5-1|.|TRBJ1-1
TGCGCCAGCAGCTCGGGGACAGGGGGCTTTGGAGCTTTCTTT
CASSSGTGGFGAFF
>.|TRBV20-1|.|TRBJ2-7
TGCAGTGCTAGCCCGAGCTACGAGCAGTACTTC
CSASPSYEQYF
>.|TRBV7-9|.|TRBJ1-4
TGTGCCAGCAGCTACCGGACAGCCAGTAATGAAAAACTGTTTTTT
CASSYRTASNEKLFF
>TRBD1|TRBV28|.|TRBJ2-7
TGTGCCAGCAGTTCCCCGGACAGGTTTGCCTACGAGCAGTACTTC
CASSSPDRFAYEQYF
>.|TRBV11-2|.|TRBJ2-1
TGTGCCAGCAGCTTGAGTTGGTCAGGGGGAGGCTACAATGAGCAGTTCTTC
CASSLSWSGGGYNEQFF
>TRBD2|TRBV6-6|.|TRBJ2-7
TGTGCCAGCACCGGACTAGCGCCCTCCTACGAGCAGTACTTC
CASTGLAPSYEQYF
>.|TRBV5-6|once|TRBJ2-2
TGTGCCAGCAGCTTGGAAGGAGGGAACACCGGGGAGCTGTTTTTT
CASSLEGGNTGELFF
>.|TRBV5-8|.|TRBJ1-5
TGTGCCAGCAGCTTGAGACAGCTGACTAGCAATCAGCCCCAGCATTTT
CASSLRQLTSNQPQHF
>TRBD2|TRBV5-1|.|TRBJ2-1
TGCGCCAGCGGTTCGACTAGCGGGATCTACAATGAGCAGTTCTTC
CASGSTSGIYNEQFF
>TRBD1|TRBV5-1|once|TRBJ1-2
TGCGCCAGCTCACAGGGGATTTGGTATGGCTACACCTTC
CASSQGIWYGYTF
>TRBD2|TRBV4-2|.|TRBJ2-1
TGTGCCAGCAGCCAGGAGACTAGCGGGACCTACAATGAGCAGTTCTTC
CASSQETSGTYNEQFF
>.|TRBV9|once|TRBJ2-2
TGTGCCAGCAGCGTTCGACAGGCCAACACCGGGGAGCTGTTTTTT
CASSVRQANTGELFF
>.|TRBV11-2|.|TRBJ2-7
TGTGCCAGCAGCTTAGACCTCGGACAGTTTAGGTACGAGCAGTACTTC
CASSLDLGQFRYEQYF
>TRBD2|TRBV5-6|.|TRBJ2-2
TGTGCCAGCAGCGGATGGACTAGCGGGAGGGCGAACACCGGGGAGCTGTTTTTT
CASSGWTSGRANTGELFF
>TRBD1|TRBV18|.|TRBJ2-7
TGTGCCAGCTCACACCACGGGACAGGGCCCTACGAGCAGTACTTC
CASSHHGTGPYEQYF
>.|TRBV9|.|TRBJ2-2
TGTGCCAGCAGCGTGGCGGCCGGGGAGCTGTTTTTT
CASSVAAGELFF
>.|TRBV30|.|TRBJ1-5
TGTGCCTGGAGTCGAAGGGGGGGACAGCCCCAGCATTTT
CAWSRRGGQPQHF
>.|TRBV7-3|.|TRBJ1-5
TGTGCCAGCAGCGCCGGGTCTCGGAATCAGCCCCAGCATTTT
CASSAGSRNQPQHF
>TRBD2|TRBV7-2|.|TRBJ2-7
TGTGCCAGCAGCGGCGGGACTAAGGCCTTC
CASSGGTKAF
>.|TRBV14|few|TRBJ2-3
TGTGCCAGCAGCTCCTGGGACTCGGGAGCTGGCACAGATACGCAGTATTTT
CASSSWDSGAGTDTQYF
>.|TRBV30|.|TRBJ1-2
TGTGCCTGGAGCACAGGGTTGGGCTATGGCTACACCTTC
CAWSTGLGYGYTF
>TRBD2|TRBV10-2|.|TRBJ2-4
TGCGCCAGCAGTGAGGGGGCGGGGGACGGAAACATTCAGTACTTC
CASSEGAGDGNIQYF
>TRBD2|TRBV15|.|TRBJ2-3
TGTGCCACCAGCAGAGGGGCTAGCGGGAGTGATACGCAGTATTTT
CATSRGASGSDTQYF
>.|TRBV25-1|.|TRBJ2-5
TGTGCCAGCAGTGAAGGGTGTTACAGGGGACTAGGAAGGGAGACCCAGTACTTC
CASSEGCYRGLGRETQYF
>.|TRBV18|.|TRBJ2-1
TGTGCCAGCTCACCCCTACACGGGATAGCGGAACGATACAATGAGCAGTTCTTC
CASSPLHGIAERYNEQFF
>TRBD1|TRBV9|.|TRBJ2-2
TGTGCCAGCAGCGTAGGGGACAGGGGGCTGGCGAACACCGGGGAGCTGTTTTTT
CASSVGDRGLANTGELFF
>.|TRBV18|.|TRBJ1-2
TGTGCCAGCTCACCGGATGGCAGGAACTATGGCTACACCTTC
CASSPDGRNYGYTF
>.|TRBV6-5|.|TRBJ2-2
TGTGCCAGCAGTTACAGAGGAGACACCGGGGAGCTGTTTTTT
CASSYRGDTGELFF
>TRBD1|TRBV10-3|.|TRBJ2-1
TGTGCCATCAGACCCCCGGACAGGGGGTATCGCGATGAGCAGTTCTTC
CAIRPPDRGYRDEQFF
>TRBD2|TRBV18|.|TRBJ2-7
TGTGCCAGCTCACCAGCTAGCGGGAGATACGAGCAGTACTTC
CASSPASGRYEQYF
>TRBD1|TRBV7-9|.|TRBJ1-2
TGTGCCAGCAGCCCCCGACAGGGTATCGGCTACACCTTC
CASSPRQGIGYTF
>TRBD2|TRBV4-3|.|TRBJ2-7
TGCGCCAGCAGCCAAGATAGGCGCGGTGGCGGGAGCGGAGGGGAGCAGTACTTC
CASSQDRRGGGSGGEQYF
>.|TRBV7-2|.|TRBJ2-1
TGTGCCAGCAGCTCTGTAGCGGGACAGCCCTCCTACAATGAGCAGTTCTTC
CASSSVAGQPSYNEQFF
>TRBD2|TRBV4-2|.|TRBJ2-2
TGTGCCAGCAGCCAAGGTAAACTAGCGGGAGATGGGACCGGGGAGCTGTTTTTT
CASSQGKLAGDGTGELFF